The 29 T cell receptor beta chains reported below all come from one sample, sequenced in a study of control samples from healthy donors and cancer patients. Assay used: immunoSEQ multiplex PCR; TCRdb lists only in-frame clones, some missing. The sample carries some 160,000 clones, more than 85% recorded once. Sequencing was carried out using blood. Receptors were obtained from a woman between 25 and 40 years old in good health.

The V and J genes are TRBV14 and TRBJ2-2; D unresolved. Between the trimmed V and J ends, which lost 4 bases and 3 bases, there was a span of 9 bases. The CDR3 has 14 residues. In germline, CDR1 is SGHDN, CDR2 FVKESK. The CDR3 DNA reads TGTGCCAGCAGCCGAAACCTGGACACCGGGGAGCTGTTTTTT. This encodes CASSRNLDTGELFF.

This clone was seen only once. The V gene is TRBV14, the J gene TRBJ2-5; D is perhaps TRBD2 (5 bases). V was clipped by 4 bases and J by 5 bases, with 20 bases between them. Germline V lookup: CDR1 SGHDN, CDR2 FVKESK. The CDR3 is 16 residues long. The CDR3 here is CASSPLISASSETQYF. The CDR3 region has the DNA TGTGCCAGCAGCCCTCTGATTAGCGCGAGTTCTGAGACCCAGTACTTC.

The V gene is TRBV6-5, the J gene TRBJ2-1, with 11 bases matching TRBD2. With 5 bases clipped from V and 5 bases from J, the junction kept 5 bases outside the gene matches. The CDR3 length is 15 residues. Germline CDR1 is MNHEY and CDR2 is SVGAGI. As DNA, the CDR3 is TGTGCCAGCAGTAAAACTAGCGGGAGCGACAATGAGCAGTTCTTC. This gives the protein CASSKTSGSDNEQFF.

The genes are TRBV7-9 and TRBJ1-5, with 10 bases aligning to TRBD1. CDR3 length equals 11 residues. Germline V gives CDR1 SEHNR, CDR2 FQNEAQ (reference sequence). The trim removed 5 bases at V and 11 bases at J, leaving 0 bases unmatched. CDR3 DNA: TGTGCCAGCAGCGGGACAGGGGCCCAGCATTTT. Encoded protein: CASSGTGAQHF.

This rearrangement joins TRBV28 to TRBJ2-1; D remains ambiguous. Germline V gene data show CDR1 as MDHEN and CDR2 as SYDVKM. The CDR3 spans 14 residues. Trimming took off 2 bases at V and 8 bases at J, with 13 bases between the two ends. CDR3: CASSLLAQFDEQFF. Here the CDR3 DNA reads TGTGCCAGCAGTTTACTGGCCCAGTTCGATGAGCAGTTCTTC.

The J gene is TRBJ1-1, the V gene TRBV10-3, with a possible D match to TRBD1 (6 bases). The CDR3 runs to 15 residues. From germline, CDR1 is ENHRY and CDR2 SYGVKD. V was clipped by 2 bases and J by 1 base, with 11 bases between them. The CDR3 sequence: CAISETRDTNTEAFF. The CDR3 bases are TGTGCCATCAGTGAGACCCGGGACACGAACACTGAAGCTTTCTTT.

The J gene is TRBJ1-1, the V gene TRBV4-1; 9 nucleotides agree with TRBD1. Trimming removed 4 bases from V and 5 bases from J; junction bases left unmatched: 8. The CDR3 is 15 amino acids. Germline-derived CDR1 and CDR2 are MGHRA and YSYEKL. The CDR3: CASSRMTGGRTEAFF. The CDR3 DNA sequence: TGCGCCAGCAGCCGTATGACAGGGGGAAGGACTGAAGCTTTCTTT.

This clone was seen only once. The rearrangement uses TRBV28 and TRBJ1-3, with TRBD1 identical over 7 bases. Germline V gene lookup returns CDR1 MDHEN and CDR2 SYDVKM. V trimming: 8 bases; J trimming: 2 bases; junction bases outside the gene matches: 3. This CDR3 comprises 13 residues. The CDR3 sequence: CASQTGTGNTIYF. DNA of the CDR3: TGTGCCAGCCAGACAGGGACTGGAAACACCATATATTTT.

The chain uses TRBV3-1 (or the pseudogene TRBV3-2) and TRBJ2-6; D ambiguous. There are 15 residues in the CDR3. V lost 3 bases, J lost 3 bases, and 9 bases lay in between. The germline gives CDR1 LGHDT, CDR2 YNNKEL (reference sequence). The CDR3 sequence: CASSHRNGGANVLTF. The CDR3 DNA follows: TGTGCCAGCAGCCACCGGAACGGTGGGGCCAACGTCCTGACTTTC.

The V gene is TRBV5-1, the J gene TRBJ2-1; 9 bases are shared with TRBD2. CDR1 and CDR2 from the germline V gene are SGHRS and YFSETQ. This CDR3 is built from 15 residues. V trimming: 4 bases; J trimming: 10 bases; junction bases outside the gene matches: 12. This CDR3 reads CASSGRLAAGSEQFF. The CDR3 nucleotides read TGCGCCAGCAGCGGCAGACTAGCGGCGGGGAGCGAGCAGTTCTTC.

The rearrangement links TRBV6-5 to TRBJ1-2; 7 bases are shared with TRBD1. V gave up 2 bases and J gave up 5 bases; unmatched junction bases: 5. Germline V gene data show CDR1 as MNHEY and CDR2 as SVGAGI. The CDR3 loop spans 14 amino acids. The CDR3 protein is CASSYRGRGYGYTF. The DNA for the CDR3 is TGTGCCAGCAGTTACAGGGGGCGGGGATATGGCTACACCTTC.

The V call is TRBV27, the J call TRBJ2-1; 14 bases are shared with TRBD2. The CDR3 length is 15 residues. V shed 5 bases and J 6 bases; nucleotides not matched to a gene: 3. Germline lookup yields CDR1 MNHEY and CDR2 SMNVEV (reference sequence). CDR3 in DNA: TGTGCCAGCAGTCTGACTAGCGGGAGGGGCAATGAGCAGTTCTTC. Protein: CASSLTSGRGNEQFF.

The chain has TRBV6-7 and TRBJ2-7; TRBD2 aligns across 8 bases. TRBV6-7 is given ORF status, its function remaining uncertain. The CDR3 has 20 amino acids. The ends lost 0 bases at V and 2 bases at J; junction bases unmatched: 18. CDR3 in amino acids: CASSYSSRLAGPTGPYEQYF. DNA of the CDR3: TGTGCCAGCAGTTACTCGAGCCGGCTAGCGGGTCCCACGGGGCCCTACGAGCAGTACTTC.

The V and J genes are TRBV27 and TRBJ2-7; no definite D call. V was shortened by 0 bases and J by 4 bases, with 16 bases between the two germline ends. The CDR3 covers 16 residues. The germline gives CDR1 MNHEY, CDR2 SMNVEV (reference sequence). CDR3 sequence reads: CASSLSIGTSHYEQYF. The CDR3 region has the DNA TGTGCCAGCAGTTTATCGATTGGCACCTCCCATTACGAGCAGTACTTC.

V usage is TRBV4-1 and J usage is TRBJ1-5; the match to TRBD1 covers 8 bases. Germline V gives CDR1 MGHRA, CDR2 YSYEKL. This CDR3 has 16 amino acids. V trimming: 3 bases; J trimming: 7 bases; junction bases outside the gene matches: 11. CDR3 region: CASSHVIRTGRQPQHF. Here the CDR3 DNA reads TGCGCCAGCAGCCATGTAATCCGGACAGGGAGACAGCCCCAGCATTTT.

V and J are TRBV9 and TRBJ2-7, with a tentative D call TRBD2 (6 bases). The CDR3 consists of 14 residues. CDR1 and CDR2 (germline): SGDLS, YYNGEE. V dropped 4 bases and J dropped 3 bases, with 14 bases sitting between them. CDR3 in DNA: TGTGCCAGCAGCACAGGTGGGGGAGGCTACGAGCAGTACTTC. The encoded protein is CASSTGGGGYEQYF.

CDR3 DNA: TGTGCCAGCAGTGTCGGGAGGGATGATACGCAGTATTTT. Amino acid sequence: CASSVGRDDTQYF. The chain uses TRBV2 and TRBJ2-3, with 8 nucleotides matching TRBD2. Germline loops: CDR1 SNHLY, CDR2 FYNNEI. After removal of 4 bases from V and 6 bases from J, the junction contained 3 bases not matched to a gene. The CDR3 runs 13 residues.

The chain recombines TRBV2 with TRBJ1-5, with TRBD1 as a possible D gene (6 bases). Germline V gene data show CDR1 as SNHLY and CDR2 as FYNNEI. V dropped 2 bases and J dropped 4 bases, with 18 bases sitting between them. CDR3 length: 17 residues. CDR3 amino acids: CASSEQGQGGLNQPQHF. The CDR3, as DNA: TGTGCCAGCAGTGAACAGGGGCAGGGTGGATTGAATCAGCCCCAGCATTTT.

This chain joins TRBV4-1 and TRBJ2-7, with D perhaps assigned TRBD1 or TRBD2 (5 bases each). The CDR3 runs to 14 residues. V was clipped by 4 bases and J by 0 bases, with 10 bases between them. Germline CDR1 MGHRA, CDR2 YSYEKL. The CDR3 here is CASSLRDGSYEQYF. The CDR3 region has the DNA TGCGCCAGCAGCCTGAGGGACGGCTCCTACGAGCAGTACTTC.

The rearrangement links TRBV5-6 to TRBJ1-1; TRBD1 is a possible D gene (5 bases). V gave up 3 bases and J gave up 7 bases, with 16 bases separating them. This CDR3 spans 14 amino acids. Germline V gene lookup returns CDR1 SGHDT and CDR2 YYEEEE. This CDR3 reads CASSYPGRANEAFF. The CDR3 bases are TGTGCCAGCAGCTACCCTGGCAGGGCTAATGAAGCTTTCTTT.

The chain uses TRBV5-1 and TRBJ2-3; D call uncertain. This CDR3 spans 13 amino acids. The germline V gene encodes CDR1 SGHRS and CDR2 YFSETQ. With 4 bases removed from V and 1 base from J, the gap between germline ends came to 7 bases. CDR3 sequence reads: CASSVQGTDTQYF. The CDR3 nucleotides are TGCGCCAGCAGCGTGCAGGGCACAGATACGCAGTATTTT.

This clone was seen only a few times. The CDR3 sequence is CASSSRSWDSGYSNQPQHF. The CDR3 DNA sequence: TGTGCCAGTAGTTCGCGATCCTGGGACAGCGGATATAGCAATCAGCCCCAGCATTTT. The gene calls are TRBV19 and TRBJ1-5, with TRBD1 matching over 7 bases. Trimming at V came to 5 bases and at J to 0 bases, leaving 16 bases not matched to a gene. The V gene's germline CDR1 is LNHDA and CDR2 SQIVND (reference sequence). The CDR3 consists of 19 residues.

The J gene is TRBJ1-5, the V gene TRBV28; D remains unclear. The CDR3 totals 15 residues. V was clipped by 1 base and J by 0 bases, with 7 bases between them. The germline gives CDR1 MDHEN, CDR2 SYDVKM. This CDR3 is CASSLFRVSNQPQHF. In DNA form, the CDR3 reads TGTGCCAGCAGTTTATTTCGGGTTAGCAATCAGCCCCAGCATTTT.

This clone occurred once. This sequence joins TRBV30 and TRBJ2-7; the D call may be TRBD1 or TRBD2 (5 bases each). Trimming removed 4 bases from V and 9 bases from J, with 16 bases in between. Germline V gene data show CDR1 as GTSNPN and CDR2 as SVGIG (reference sequence). CDR3 size: 12 residues. CDR3 sequence (DNA): TGTGCCTGGACCCCATTGGGGGTCGGGCAGTACTTC. Translation gives CAWTPLGVGQYF.

V gene TRBV9 combines with J gene TRBJ2-5; TRBD2 matches at 7 bases. The CDR3 totals 16 residues. V gave up 0 bases and J gave up 5 bases; unmatched junction bases: 10. Germline CDR1 SGDLS, CDR2 YYNGEE. For the CDR3, the DNA is TGTGCCAGCAGCGTAGGAATTAATTCCGGGGGGGAGACCCAGTACTTC. It is translated as CASSVGINSGGETQYF.

The CDR3 reads CASSLGAGSYNEQFF. CDR3 bases: TGTGCCAGCAGCTTAGGTGCAGGGTCCTACAATGAGCAGTTCTTC. The chain couples TRBV7-2 to TRBJ2-1; TRBD1 might be the D (5 bases). The CDR3 extends over 15 amino acids. Germline V gene sequence: CDR1 SGHTA, CDR2 FQGNSA. V dropped 1 base and J dropped 1 base, with 8 bases sitting between them.

The V gene is TRBV28, the J gene TRBJ1-1; D possibly corresponds to TRBD1 (5 bases). The CDR3 is 14 residues long. V dropped 4 bases and J dropped 6 bases, with 15 bases sitting between them. Germline V gene lookup returns CDR1 MDHEN and CDR2 SYDVKM. CDR3 sequence: CASSSRTPGPEAFF. CDR3 coding DNA: TGTGCCAGCAGTTCCAGGACACCGGGCCCTGAAGCTTTCTTT.

The chain uses TRBV5-5 and TRBJ1-4; D unresolved. The germline gives CDR1 SGHKS, CDR2 YYEKEE (reference sequence). CDR3 length: 13 residues. Trimming cost V 1 base and J 7 bases, with 8 bases left between them. Written as DNA, the CDR3 is TGTGCCAGCAGCTTGAATTGGGGTGAAAAACTGTTTTTT. This gives the protein CASSLNWGEKLFF.

The rearrangement joins TRBV4-1 to TRBJ2-7, with a weak D call TRBD1 (6 bases). The V and J ends lost 3 bases and 2 bases respectively, with 11 bases between them. There are 14 residues in the CDR3. The germline CDR1 and CDR2 sequences are MGHRA and YSYEKL. Written as DNA, the CDR3 is TGCGCCAGCAGCCATATGGACAGCACCTACGAGCAGTACTTC. It encodes CASSHMDSTYEQYF.